The next 29 T cell receptor beta chains were all read from a single sample in a study of OX40 agonist ivuxolimab in advanced cancers. Clones were sequenced by immunoSEQ multiplex PCR, and TCRdb holds only the in-frame ones, with some missing. This table holds approximately 90,000 clones, over 75% found once. The starting material was CD4+ or CD8+ T cells sorted from blood, obtained in a trial of the OX40 agonist ivuxolimab. Source of these receptors: an adult with an advanced solid tumor such as melanoma, head and neck, liver or kidney cancer.

V usage is TRBV7-9 and J usage is TRBJ2-1; D possibly corresponds to TRBD2 (6 bases). CDR1 and CDR2 from the germline V gene are SEHNR and FQNEAQ (reference sequence). Trimming shortened V by 4 bases and J by 10 bases, and 8 bases separated the two germline ends. The CDR3 has 11 residues. Written as DNA, the CDR3 is TGTGCCAGCAGCTGGAGGGGCGAGCAGTTCTTC. This translates into CASSWRGEQFF. Based on the CDR3 plus reference TRBV7-9 and TRBJ2-1, the full variable domain is DTGVSQNPRHKITKRGQNVTFRCDPISEHNRLYWYRQTLGQGPEFLTYFQNEAQLEKSRLLSDRFSAERPKGSFSTLEIQRTEQGDSAMYLCASSWRGEQFFGPGTRLTVL.

This clone appeared a single time. The gene calls are TRBV4-1 and TRBJ2-2; D gene uncertain. The CDR3 totals 15 residues. Per the germline V gene, CDR1 is MGHRA and CDR2 is YSYEKL. The V end was cut by 5 bases, the J end by 1 base, with 11 bases between. CDR3 protein: CASSNSNRNTGELFF. DNA for the CDR3: TGCGCCAGCAGCAACTCCAACAGGAACACCGGGGAGCTGTTTTTT.

A note on this clone: The junction departs from the called germline gene at one end, perhaps through a read error. The chain combines TRBV11-2 with TRBJ2-3; the D gene is possibly TRBD2 (6 bases). CDR1 and CDR2 (germline): SGHAT, FQNNGV. The CDR3 is 13 amino acids. CDR3 residues: CASSLVTGSHQDF. Written as DNA, the CDR3 is TGTGCCAGCAGCTTAGTGACCGGGAGCCACCAGGATTTT. Full variable domain (outside the CDR3, taken from reference TRBV11-2 and TRBJ2-3): EAGVAQSPRYKIIEKRQSVAFWCNPISGHATLYWYQQILGQGPKLLIQFQNNGVVDDSQLPKDRFSAERLKGVDSTLKIQPAKLEDSAVYLCASSLVTGSHQDFGPGTRLTVL.

The chain has TRBV7-3 and TRBJ1-3; 12 bases map to TRBD1. Germline lookup yields CDR1 SGHTA and CDR2 FQGTGA. V shed 5 bases and J 8 bases; nucleotides not matched to a gene: 4. The CDR3 runs 14 residues. The chain's CDR3 is CASSPGQGADTIYF. CDR3 nucleotides: TGTGCCAGCAGCCCGGGACAGGGGGCCGACACCATATATTTT. Based on the CDR3 plus reference TRBV7-3 and TRBJ1-3, the full variable domain is GAGVSQTPSNKVTEKGKYVELRCDPISGHTALYWYRQSLGQGPEFLIYFQGTGAADDSGLPNDRFFAVRPEGSVSTLKIQRTERGDSAVYLCASSPGQGADTIYFGEGSWLTVV.

This clone was picked up one time. The rearrangement joins TRBV9 to TRBJ2-1, with D unclear. The germline CDR1 and CDR2 sequences are SGDLS and YYNGEE. The V gene lost 0 bases and the J gene lost 7 bases, with 5 bases spanning the gap. This CDR3 has 12 amino acids. This CDR3 is CASSVGQNEQFF. The CDR3 nucleotides read TGTGCCAGCAGCGTAGGTCAGAATGAGCAGTTCTTC.

This clone was seen repeatedly, ten times or more. The chain couples TRBV28 to TRBJ2-7; a possible D gene is TRBD1 (6 bases). The CDR3 is 14 amino acids. V lost 6 bases and J 3 bases, leaving 15 bases between the germline ends. Germline V CDR1 and CDR2: MDHEN, SYDVKM. Written as DNA, the CDR3 is TGTGCCAGCAGGGGGACATCACGGAACTACGAGCAGTACTTC. This translates into CASRGTSRNYEQYF.

The V gene is TRBV6-1, the J gene TRBJ1-5, with D uncertain. Germline V gene lookup returns CDR1 MNHNS and CDR2 SASEGT. Deletions cut 0 bases from V and 3 bases from J, with 9 bases between. This CDR3 has 15 residues. The CDR3 loop reads CASSEAWGNNQPQHF. The CDR3 DNA reads as TGTGCCAGCAGTGAAGCGTGGGGAAACAATCAGCCCCAGCATTTT.

This clone was seen only once. This chain links TRBV7-2 with TRBJ2-4, with D unclear. Trimming removed 3 bases from V and 6 bases from J, with 9 bases in between. The CDR3 contains 13 residues. Looked up from germline, CDR1 is SGHTA and CDR2 is FQGNSA. In nucleotides, the CDR3 is TGTGCCAGCAGCTTCGACACCTTAAACATTCAGTACTTC. It translates to CASSFDTLNIQYF. Filled out from reference TRBV7-2 and TRBJ2-4, the complete variable domain reads GAGVSQSPSNKVTEKGKDVELRCDPISGHTALYWYRQSLGQGLEFLIYFQGNSAPDKSGLPSDRFSAERTGGSVSTLTIQRTQQEDSAVYLCASSFDTLNIQYFGAGTRLSVL.

The V and J genes are TRBV4-3 and TRBJ2-7; D possibly uses TRBD1 or TRBD2 (6 bases each). Germline-derived CDR1 and CDR2 are LGHNA and YSLEER. CDR3 size: 17 residues. V lost 0 bases to trimming and J lost 0 bases, with 15 bases between them. The CDR3 here is CASSQEEGEASSYEQYF. The CDR3 bases are TGCGCCAGCAGCCAAGAGGAGGGGGAAGCCTCCTCCTACGAGCAGTACTTC.

V is TRBV30 and J is TRBJ1-6, with D possibly matching TRBD1 (5 bases). The ends were cut back, 4 bases at V and 8 bases at J, with 9 bases in the middle. This CDR3 has 12 residues. Germline-derived CDR1 and CDR2 are GTSNPN and SVGIG (reference sequence). The CDR3 nucleotides read TGTGCCTGGATGTTAGGGGATTCACCCCTCCACTTT. Protein: CAWMLGDSPLHF.

The chain has TRBV27 and TRBJ2-3, with D possibly matching TRBD1 (6 bases). Looked up from germline, CDR1 is MNHEY and CDR2 is SMNVEV (reference sequence). The CDR3 spans 16 residues. The V and J ends lost 0 bases and 3 bases respectively, with 13 bases between them. The CDR3 sequence: CASSLSGTQGTDTQYF. The CDR3 coding sequence is TGTGCCAGCAGTTTATCCGGGACACAGGGAACAGATACGCAGTATTTT.

The chain has TRBV30 and TRBJ1-5, with D unclear. CDR1 is GTSNPN and CDR2 is SVGIG in the germline V gene (reference sequence). This CDR3 has 12 residues. Trimming pared 0 bases from V and 6 bases from J, leaving 6 bases between. CDR3 nucleotide sequence: TGTGCCTGGAGTGTAGAGGGTCAGCCCCAGCATTTT. This encodes CAWSVEGQPQHF.

The chain uses TRBV28 and TRBJ2-5; 7 bases map to TRBD2. The DNA matches TRBJ2-7 better at its end, which makes the J call doubtful. Germline CDR1 reads MDHEN; CDR2 reads SYDVKM. This CDR3 is 14 amino acids long. The CDR3 sequence: CASSLGGLGYEQYF. DNA of the CDR3: TGTGCCAGCAGTTTGGGAGGGCTGGGGTACGAGCAGTACTTC.

The chain uses TRBV4-1 and TRBJ2-7; D ambiguous. In germline, CDR1 is MGHRA, CDR2 YSYEKL. With 0 bases removed from V and 7 bases from J, the gap between germline ends came to 13 bases. The CDR3 loop spans 14 amino acids. In DNA form, the CDR3 reads TGCGCCAGCAGCCAAGATAGTGGGGTGCGGGAGCAGTACTTC. Its protein product is CASSQDSGVREQYF.

The V and J genes are TRBV7-9 and TRBJ2-1; D may be TRBD1 (7 bases). V lost 5 bases and J lost 7, with 15 bases in between. This CDR3 is built from 14 residues. Germline V gives CDR1 SEHNR, CDR2 FQNEAQ (reference sequence). CDR3 sequence (DNA): TGTGCCAGCAGCCATCGGACAGGAGGGAATGAGCAGTTCTTC. It yields the protein CASSHRTGGNEQFF.

This clone was seen more than once but under ten times. The genes are TRBV11-2 and TRBJ2-3; tentative D call: TRBD2 (6 bases). CDR1 and CDR2 (germline): SGHAT, FQNNGV. V shed 5 bases and J shed 12 bases, with 21 bases lying between them. CDR3 length equals 14 residues. The CDR3 nucleotides read TGTGCCAGCAGCCGCGGTCAGGGCGGGACTTTCCAGTATTTT. The encoded protein is CASSRGQGGTFQYF. Full variable domain (rest looked up from reference TRBV11-2 and TRBJ2-3): EAGVAQSPRYKIIEKRQSVAFWCNPISGHATLYWYQQILGQGPKLLIQFQNNGVVDDSQLPKDRFSAERLKGVDSTLKIQPAKLEDSAVYLCASSRGQGGTFQYFGPGTRLTVL.

This sequence joins TRBV7-8 and TRBJ2-7; TRBD2 matches 7 bases. CDR3 length: 15 residues. CDR1 and CDR2 (germline): SGHVS, FQNEAQ. The V gene end was trimmed by 2 bases and the J gene end by 7 bases; junction bases not matched to a gene: 11. DNA of the CDR3: TGTGCCAGCAGCTTACCGGGACTACCAGGAAATGAGCAGTACTTC. Amino acid sequence: CASSLPGLPGNEQYF.

The rearrangement uses TRBV5-1 and TRBJ1-1; D gene uncertain. The germline V and J ends were trimmed by 3 bases and 4 bases, with 22 bases remaining between them. Germline CDR1 is SGHRS and CDR2 is YFSETQ. The CDR3 length is 17 residues. The chain's CDR3 is CASSSKKLEDPRTEAFF. Here the CDR3 DNA reads TGCGCCAGCAGCTCCAAAAAGTTAGAGGATCCTCGCACTGAAGCTTTCTTT.

The chain uses TRBV28 and TRBJ1-5; D call uncertain. The CDR3 has 15 amino acids. Germline V gene sequence: CDR1 MDHEN, CDR2 SYDVKM. V lost 5 bases, J lost 0 bases, and 11 bases lay in between. The CDR3 here is CASSPPGYSNQPQHF. CDR3 bases: TGTGCCAGCAGTCCCCCGGGTTATAGCAATCAGCCCCAGCATTTT.

The chain joins TRBV5-4 to TRBJ2-7; 8 bases match TRBD2. V lost 4 bases to trimming and J lost 1 base; unmatched junction nucleotides: 4. CDR1 and CDR2 from the germline V gene are SGHNT and YYREEE (reference sequence). The CDR3 is 14 residues long. CDR3 region: CASSPGGDSYEQYF. The CDR3 DNA sequence: TGTGCCAGCAGCCCCGGGGGGGATTCCTACGAGCAGTACTTC.

V usage is TRBV9 and J usage is TRBJ2-5, with a tentative D call TRBD2 (6 bases). This CDR3 comprises 14 residues. CDR1 is SGDLS, CDR2 YYNGEE, per germline. The ends were cut back, 0 bases at V and 1 base at J, with 7 bases in the middle. CDR3 coding DNA: TGTGCCAGCAGCGTAGGGACTACCCAAGAGACCCAGTACTTC. Its protein product is CASSVGTTQETQYF.

The gene calls are TRBV30 and TRBJ1-2; 7 positions agree with TRBD1. Looked up from germline, CDR1 is GTSNPN and CDR2 is SVGIG (reference sequence). This CDR3 spans 15 amino acids. The ends lost 0 bases at V and 8 bases at J; junction bases unmatched: 12. Written as DNA, the CDR3 is TGTGCCTGGAGTGTTCAATTAGCAGGGGGTCACGGCTACACCTTC. It is translated as CAWSVQLAGGHGYTF.

This chain uses TRBV7-9 with TRBJ1-1, with a weak D call TRBD1 (5 bases). V lost 4 bases and J lost 0, with 9 bases in between. Germline assignment: CDR1 SEHNR and CDR2 FQNEAQ (reference sequence). The CDR3 length is 14 residues. As DNA, the CDR3 is TGTGCCAGCAGCTCCGTGGGGGTGAACACTGAAGCTTTCTTT. Its translation is CASSSVGVNTEAFF.

The V call is TRBV5-6, the J call TRBJ2-5; TRBD1 matches 7 bases. The tail of the sequence fits TRBJ2-7 better, so the J call may be wrong. The germline CDR1 and CDR2 sequences are SGHDT and YYEEEE. The CDR3 is 13 amino acids. CDR3 DNA sequence: TGTGCCAGCAGCTCTACAGGGGCCAACGAGCAGTACTTC. It codes for CASSSTGANEQYF.

This chain uses TRBV2 with TRBJ2-3, with 7 bases aligning to TRBD1. The germline gives CDR1 SNHLY, CDR2 FYNNEI. This CDR3 comprises 15 residues. After removal of 3 bases from V and 0 bases from J, the junction contained 3 bases not matched to a gene. The CDR3 DNA is TGTGCCAGCAGTGAGACAGGGATAAGCACAGATACGCAGTATTTT. This translates into CASSETGISTDTQYF.

The chain links TRBV19 to TRBJ2-2, with D possibly TRBD2 on 5 matching bases. The V and J ends lost 3 bases and 7 bases respectively, with 9 bases between them. This CDR3 is built from 13 residues. Germline V gene lookup returns CDR1 LNHDA and CDR2 SQIVND (reference sequence). CDR3 region: CASSIGVGGELFF. DNA of the CDR3: TGTGCCAGTAGTATCGGGGTTGGCGGGGAGCTGTTTTTT.

V usage is TRBV14 and J usage is TRBJ2-5; the match to TRBD2 covers 8 bases. V was pared by 4 bases and J by 5 bases, with 12 bases of the junction left unmatched. Germline values: CDR1 SGHDN, CDR2 FVKESK. The CDR3 has 16 amino acids. CDR3 in DNA: TGTGCCAGCAGCCGCACCTCTCGGGCTAGCGGGGAGACCCAGTACTTC. As protein: CASSRTSRASGETQYF.

This clone was detected once. The J gene is TRBJ2-7, the V gene TRBV2; D gene uncertain. CDR3 size: 12 residues. Germline-derived CDR1 and CDR2 are SNHLY and FYNNEI. V was pared by 7 bases and J by 0 bases, with 7 bases between. The DNA for the CDR3 is TGTGCCAGCAAACGAGACTCCTACGAGCAGTACTTC. It codes for CASKRDSYEQYF.

The CDR3 is CASSRFYRNQPQHF. The CDR3 coding sequence is TGCGCCAGCAGTCGATTCTATCGCAATCAGCCCCAGCATTTT. The chain couples TRBV10-2 to TRBJ1-5, with D unclear. Trimming took off 5 bases at V and 2 bases at J, with 10 bases between the two ends. The CDR3 is 14 residues long. Germline assignment: CDR1 WSHSY and CDR2 SAAADI.